This T cell receptor (beta chain) was documented in a study of cytomegalovirus exposure and HLA in healthy donors. Remarks on this clone: Its antigen is unknown.

Overall study results and limits: What TCR beta sequences reportedly achieved was accurate prediction of HLA-A and HLA-B alleles in most subjects. Diagnosis of cytomegalovirus status made by the classifier reportedly showed high specificity and sensitivity.

PCR primers comprised 60 Vbeta and 13 Jbeta primers. Measured with immunoSEQ multiplex PCR; TCRdb has only the in-frame clones, and not every one. The sample carries 95,000 to 100,000 clones, around 74% recorded once. After removal of 2 bases from V and 3 bases from J, the junction contained 5 bases not matched to a gene. Germline V gives CDR1 SEHNR, CDR2 FQNEAQ (reference sequence). The CDR3 runs 15 residues. This sequence originates from a woman in her thirties or forties in good health and CMV-seronegative. The V and J genes are TRBV7-9 and TRBJ2-3, with TRBD2 matching over 7 bases. The specimen sequenced was PBMCs. This CDR3 is CASSLSGDYTDTQYF. The CDR3, as DNA: TGTGCCAGCAGCTTATCCGGGGACTATACAGATACGCAGTATTTT.